The subject of this entry is one T cell receptor (beta chain). This record belongs to a study of cytomegalovirus exposure and HLA in healthy donors. V was clipped by 6 bases and J by 1 base, with 6 bases between them. CDR3 length: 13 amino acids. In germline, CDR1 is SGHAT, CDR2 FQNNGV. Clones were sequenced by immunoSEQ multiplex PCR, and TCRdb holds only the in-frame ones, with some missing. Found here are approximately 150,000 clones, around four fifths of them singletons; the top ten hold about 2.1%. Source material: PBMCs. V usage is TRBV11-2 and J usage is TRBJ2-2, with D perhaps TRBD2 (5 bases). The sequence was obtained from a man aged 25-40 years in good health and CMV-seropositive. CDR3 bases: TGTGCCAGCAGAGAGGGGAACACCGGGGAGCTGTTTTTT. Translated, it gives CASREGNTGELFF. The complete variable domain, with remaining parts taken from reference TRBV11-2 and TRBJ2-2, reads EAGVAQSPRYKIIEKRQSVAFWCNPISGHATLYWYQQILGQGPKLLIQFQNNGVVDDSQLPKDRFSAERLKGVDSTLKIQPAKLEDSAVYLCASREGNTGELFFGEGSRLTVL.